The 8 T cell receptor beta chains reported below all come from one sample, sequenced in a study of cytomegalovirus exposure and HLA in healthy donors (dated by TCRdb to the late 2010s). The protocol used for the library was the immunoSEQ multiplex PCR assay. For the multiplex PCR, a mixture combining 60 forward primers for TCR Vbeta segments and 13 reverse primers for TCR Jbeta segments was used. TCRdb's version of the immuneACCESS table is confined to in-frame rearrangements and falls short of the full clone set. An unresolved V gene accounts for under half of the shortfall where checked; the remainder is of unknown origin. The sample profile shows tens of thousands of clones; approximately 80% of them were found once. Around 1.8% of the sample rests with the top ten. The sequencing input was PBMCs. The receptors stem from a woman in her thirties in good health and CMV-seronegative.

This sequence joins TRBV11-2 and TRBJ2-7; 8 bases line up with TRBD2. In germline, CDR1 is SGHAT, CDR2 FQNNGV. CDR3 size: 15 residues. The V and J ends lost 0 bases and 2 bases, in that order; junction bases with no gene match: 3. The CDR3 sequence: CASSLEPGGAYEQYF. CDR3 DNA: TGTGCCAGCAGCTTAGAACCCGGGGGGGCCTACGAGCAGTACTTC.

J is TRBJ1-1 and V is TRBV7-9, with TRBD1 identical over 9 bases. Unmatched junction bases numbered 6, after V lost 5 bases and J lost 5 bases. The CDR3 consists of 14 residues. CDR1 is SEHNR, CDR2 FQNEAQ, per germline (reference sequence). The CDR3 sequence: CASSIQGAGTEAFF. The CDR3 nucleotides are TGTGCCAGCAGCATACAGGGGGCAGGGACTGAAGCTTTCTTT.

The gene calls are TRBV6-6 and TRBJ1-3; 7 bases are a match to TRBD1. CDR3 size: 15 residues. The germline gives CDR1 MNHNY, CDR2 SVGAGI (reference sequence). J lost 4 bases, V lost 6 bases, and 9 bases had no gene match. CDR3 sequence: CASSTTGDPGNTIYF. The CDR3 DNA is TGTGCCAGCAGCACCACAGGGGACCCCGGAAACACCATATATTTT.

This chain uses TRBV30 with TRBJ1-6, with 7 bases identical to TRBD1. J lost 9 bases, V lost 3 bases, and 5 bases had no gene match. Germline V gene data show CDR1 as GTSNPN and CDR2 as SVGIG (reference sequence). This CDR3 has 13 residues. The CDR3 region is CAWRATGASPLHF. The CDR3 coding sequence is TGTGCCTGGAGAGCCACAGGGGCTTCACCCCTCCACTTT.

This clone was detected only once. The chain uses TRBV7-9 and TRBJ2-3, with 9 bases that match TRBD1. CDR1 and CDR2 (germline): SEHNR, FQNEAQ (reference sequence). This CDR3 has 17 amino acids. V lost 3 bases and J lost 5; bases outside the gene matches: 12. This CDR3 reads CASSLGGQGYTRDTQYF. The DNA of the CDR3 is TGTGCCAGCAGCTTGGGAGGACAGGGGTATACCAGAGATACGCAGTATTTT.

This chain connects TRBV5-1 to TRBJ2-7; 8 bases line up with TRBD2. V lost 0 bases, J lost 5 bases, and 7 bases stayed unmatched. The CDR3 contains 15 residues. The germline gives CDR1 SGHRS, CDR2 YFSETQ. The CDR3 spells CASSLEWGLVNEQYF. Here the CDR3 DNA reads TGCGCCAGCAGCTTGGAATGGGGACTAGTCAACGAGCAGTACTTC.

The chain combines TRBV28 with TRBJ1-2, with TRBD1 identical over 7 bases. The J segment lost 8 bases and the V segment lost 6 bases, leaving 12 bases of the junction unmatched. Germline values: CDR1 MDHEN, CDR2 SYDVKM. The CDR3 length is 14 residues. CDR3 nucleotide sequence: TGTGCCAGCAGGGAACAGGGGACCCCTCTGGGCTACACCTTC. Its protein is CASREQGTPLGYTF.

This clone occurred once. The V call is TRBV27, the J call TRBJ2-7, with D possibly matching TRBD2 (6 bases). V was clipped by 5 bases and J by 1 base, with 12 bases between them. CDR3 size: 14 residues. The V gene's germline CDR1 is MNHEY and CDR2 SMNVEV (reference sequence). CDR3 sequence (DNA): TGTGCCAGCAGTGTGCGGGGTGGGTCCTACGAGCAGTACTTC. It translates to CASSVRGGSYEQYF.